This T cell receptor (beta chain) was retrieved from a study of graft-versus-host responses after intestinal transplantation. Study outcomes and limitations: In recipient marrow, GvH clones were found, and some appeared first in ileum or blood.

Co-plating was performed using about 200,000 CFSE-labeled responder cells and about 200,000 irradiated, violet-dye-labeled stimulator cells. Researchers sorted proliferating CFSE-low CD3+CD4+ and CD3+CD8+ responders once the reaction had finished. Sequencing was performed with immunoSEQ multiplex PCR; in TCRdb, only in-frame clones are kept and a portion is missing. This sample carries approximately 11,000 clones, about 33% of them seen once, and the ten largest clones take under 2%. Trimming shortened V by 1 base and J by 5 bases, and 9 bases separated the two germline ends. Per the germline V gene, CDR1 is LGHNA and CDR2 is YNFKEQ. This CDR3 is 14 amino acids long. This clone was detected a few times.

This receptor was taken from a human patient who was an organ donor for intestinal transplantation. Sequencing was performed on alloreactive CD4+ T cells from a mixed lymphocyte reaction culture, taken before transplantation. The sample's subset: CFSE-low proliferating T cells sorted from approximately 6-day pre-transplant mixed lymphocyte reaction (GvH or HvG direction). The rearrangement uses TRBV4-2 and TRBJ1-5; maybe TRBD1 (5 bases). In DNA, the CDR3 is TGTGCCAGCAGCCAAGGCGGGGGGGATCAGCCCCAGCATTTT. Its translation: CASSQGGGDQPQHF.